A single sample is the source of the 23 T cell receptor beta chains below, sequenced in a study of T cell responses to AZD1222 COVID-19 vaccine. Profiled with immunoSEQ multiplex PCR; TCRdb holds only in-frame clones, not every one. The sample holds approximately 67,000 clones, 80% to 90% seen once. Sample: peripheral blood, taken 28 days after the second AZD1222 dose. The receptors originated from an adult who received the AZD1222 COVID-19 vaccine.

The chain employs TRBV9 and TRBJ2-3; a possible D gene is TRBD2 (5 bases). The V end lost 0 bases, the J end lost 5 bases, and 13 bases lay between the germline ends. The CDR3 sequence is 15 residues long. From germline, CDR1 is SGDLS and CDR2 YYNGEE. CDR3 DNA sequence: TGTGCCAGCAGCGTAGTCAGCGGTTCAGGAGATACGCAGTATTTT. This codes for CASSVVSGSGDTQYF. The entire variable domain, with the rest obtained from reference TRBV9 and TRBJ2-3, is as follows: DSGVTQTPKHLITATGQRVTLRCSPRSGDLSVYWYQQSLDQGLQFLIQYYNGEERAKGNILERFSAQQFPDLHSELNLSSLELGDSALYFCASSVVSGSGDTQYFGPGTRLTVL.

The V and J genes are TRBV24-1 and TRBJ2-3; the D call may be TRBD1 or TRBD2 (5 bases each). The germline gives CDR1 KGHDR, CDR2 SFDVKD. V lost 1 base, J lost 2 bases, and 15 bases lay in between. The CDR3 covers 17 residues. CDR3 loop: CATSDFPGPDSTDTQYF. The CDR3 DNA follows: TGTGCCACCAGTGATTTCCCGGGGCCGGATTCCACAGATACGCAGTATTTT.

The rearrangement links TRBV6-5 to TRBJ2-3; the match to TRBD2 covers 11 bases. CDR1 MNHEY and CDR2 SVGAGI come from the germline V gene. This CDR3 comprises 16 residues. Trimming cost V 3 bases and J 4 bases; bases outside gene matches: 6. The CDR3 coding sequence is TGTGCCAGCAGTTATCAAGTACTAGCGGGAGCAGATACGCAGTATTTT. It codes for CASSYQVLAGADTQYF.

The rearrangement joins TRBV18 to TRBJ2-7, with unresolved D. Trimming took 4 bases from V and 0 from J, leaving 16 bases between them. The CDR3 loop spans 16 amino acids. Germline V gene data show CDR1 as KGHSH and CDR2 as LQKENI. The CDR3 coding sequence is TGTGCCAGCTCACACCTGGATCTTCGGGCCTCCTACGAGCAGTACTTC. Protein product: CASSHLDLRASYEQYF.

This chain connects TRBV19 to TRBJ2-5; tentatively, D is TRBD1 (6 bases). The germline V gene has CDR1 LNHDA and CDR2 SQIVND (reference sequence). V lost 5 bases, J lost 9 bases, and 22 bases lay in between. CDR3 size: 15 residues. CDR3 coding DNA: TGTGCCAGTAGTCAAACTCCAGGGGCCCCCATGTCCCAGTACTTC. Protein sequence: CASSQTPGAPMSQYF.

CDR3 residues: CASRPGGNYGYTF. The CDR3 DNA sequence: TGTGCCAGCAGGCCAGGGGGGAACTATGGCTACACCTTC. This chain joins TRBV28 and TRBJ1-2, with 7 bases matching TRBD1. Germline CDR1 is MDHEN and CDR2 is SYDVKM. This CDR3 region has 13 residues. With V trimmed by 6 bases and J by 2 bases, 3 bases remained unmatched.

DNA for the CDR3: TGTGCCAGCAGTTACGAAGGGGGGACCAACAATGAGCAGTTCTTC. This encodes CASSYEGGTNNEQFF. The chain couples TRBV6-2 or TRBV6-3 to TRBJ2-1; D may be TRBD1 or TRBD2 (6 bases each). V was shortened by 2 bases and J by 5 bases, with 13 bases between the two germline ends. CDR1 and CDR2 (germline): MNHEY, SVGEGT. CDR3 length: 15 residues.

The gene calls are TRBV5-1 and TRBJ2-7; TRBD1 aligns across 9 bases. This CDR3 region has 14 residues. V lost 0 bases to trimming and J lost 2 bases; unmatched junction nucleotides: 0. The V gene's germline CDR1 is SGHRS and CDR2 YFSETQ. For the CDR3, the DNA is TGCGCCAGCAGCTTGGGGGACAGGGCCTACGAGCAGTACTTC. This sequence encodes CASSLGDRAYEQYF.

The chain joins TRBV6-1 to TRBJ2-5; D tentatively reads TRBD1 or TRBD2 (5 bases each). From germline, CDR1 is MNHNS and CDR2 SASEGT. V was pared by 0 bases and J by 7 bases, with 18 bases between. The CDR3 consists of 16 residues. The CDR3 DNA follows: TGTGCCAGCAGTGAAGCGGGACGCCGGTTCGGTGGGACCCAGTACTTC. Protein sequence: CASSEAGRRFGGTQYF.

Concerning this clone: At one end the junction does not follow the germline gene, possibly because of a read error. The chain recombines TRBV27 with TRBJ1-1, with D perhaps TRBD1 (6 bases). The CDR3 has 14 residues. Germline V gives CDR1 MNHEY, CDR2 SMNVEV (reference sequence). DNA for the CDR3: TGTGCCAGCAGTTTTCGGGGGGCGAACGCTGAAGCTTTCTTT. This encodes CASSFRGANAEAFF.

The chain carries TRBV3-1 (or the pseudogene TRBV3-2) and TRBJ2-1; tentatively, D is TRBD2 (6 bases). The CDR3 loop spans 15 amino acids. Trimming removed 1 base at V and 3 bases at J, with 10 bases between. Germline-derived CDR1 and CDR2 are LGHDT and YNNKEL (reference sequence). The CDR3 sequence: CASSQGTNNYNEQFF. The CDR3 DNA reads TGTGCCAGCAGCCAAGGGACTAACAACTACAATGAGCAGTTCTTC.

The chain uses TRBV9 and TRBJ2-3; D possibly corresponds to TRBD2 (6 bases). V was shortened by 0 bases and J by 6 bases, with 11 bases between the two germline ends. The CDR3 extends over 14 amino acids. Germline V gives CDR1 SGDLS, CDR2 YYNGEE. CDR3 region: CASSVAWGDDTQYF. The CDR3 DNA reads TGTGCCAGCAGCGTAGCTTGGGGGGACGATACGCAGTATTTT. The full variable domain, with the rest looked up from reference TRBV9 and TRBJ2-3, is DSGVTQTPKHLITATGQRVTLRCSPRSGDLSVYWYQQSLDQGLQFLIQYYNGEERAKGNILERFSAQQFPDLHSELNLSSLELGDSALYFCASSVAWGDDTQYFGPGTRLTVL.

The chain couples TRBV7-2 to TRBJ2-6; no clear D gene. Trimming pared 3 bases from V and 0 bases from J, leaving 6 bases between. Per the germline V gene, CDR1 is SGHTA and CDR2 is FQGNSA. The CDR3 runs to 15 residues. CDR3 bases: TGTGCCAGCAGCTTTCGGGTCTCTGGGGCCAACGTCCTGACTTTC. Its protein is CASSFRVSGANVLTF. Based on the CDR3 plus reference TRBV7-2 and TRBJ2-6, the full variable domain is GAGVSQSPSNKVTEKGKDVELRCDPISGHTALYWYRQSLGQGLEFLIYFQGNSAPDKSGLPSDRFSAERTGGSVSTLTIQRTQQEDSAVYLCASSFRVSGANVLTFGAGSRLTVL.

J is TRBJ2-2 and V is TRBV5-1; D might be TRBD1 or TRBD2, each matching 5 bases. Trimming cost V 4 bases and J 5 bases, with 24 bases left between them. CDR1 SGHRS and CDR2 YFSETQ come from the germline V gene. CDR3 length: 18 residues. This chain's CDR3 is CASSPARGLGEGTGELFF. The DNA of the CDR3 is TGCGCCAGCAGCCCGGCTCGGGGTTTGGGGGAAGGAACCGGGGAGCTGTTTTTT. Using reference TRBV5-1 and TRBJ2-2 for the parts outside the CDR3, the full variable domain is KAGVTQTPRYLIKTRGQQVTLSCSPISGHRSVSWYQQTPGQGLQFLFEYFSETQRNKGNFPGRFSGRQFSNSRSEMNVSTLELGDSALYLCASSPARGLGEGTGELFFGEGSRLTVL.

The chain couples TRBV9 to TRBJ2-7, with TRBD1 matching 11 bases. The germline CDR1 and CDR2 sequences are SGDLS and YYNGEE. The CDR3 loop spans 15 amino acids. V lost 3 bases and J lost 3; bases outside the gene matches: 5. In nucleotides, the CDR3 is TGTGCCAGCAGCGCCGAGGGACAGGGGGACTACGAGCAGTACTTC. It encodes CASSAEGQGDYEQYF.

The chain uses TRBV7-2 and TRBJ2-7; TRBD2 matches at 7 bases. The CDR3 is 14 residues long. CDR1 and CDR2 from the germline V gene are SGHTA and FQGNSA. J was trimmed by 4 bases and V by 5 bases; bases with no gene match: 8. Here the CDR3 reads CASSPSYGRYEQYF. The CDR3, as DNA: TGTGCCAGCAGCCCCAGTTACGGGAGGTACGAGCAGTACTTC.

The chain has TRBV5-1 and TRBJ2-1; 8 bases are shared with TRBD1. The junction had 6 bases not matched to a gene; V was cut back by 5 bases and J by 5 bases. Germline V gene sequence: CDR1 SGHRS, CDR2 YFSETQ. The CDR3 runs 14 residues. The CDR3 protein is CASSSADRDNEQFF. The CDR3 region has the DNA TGCGCCAGCAGTTCGGCGGACAGGGACAATGAGCAGTTCTTC. The complete variable domain, with remaining parts taken from reference TRBV5-1 and TRBJ2-1, reads KAGVTQTPRYLIKTRGQQVTLSCSPISGHRSVSWYQQTPGQGLQFLFEYFSETQRNKGNFPGRFSGRQFSNSRSEMNVSTLELGDSALYLCASSSADRDNEQFFGPGTRLTVL.

This sequence joins TRBV10-3 and TRBJ2-2; 7 nucleotides line up with TRBD2. CDR1 is ENHRY and CDR2 is SYGVKD in the germline V gene. V was pared by 10 bases and J by 7 bases, with 12 bases of the junction left unmatched. The CDR3 has 14 amino acids. The CDR3: CATAGREEDGELFF. DNA of the CDR3: TGTGCCACCGCCGGACGGGAGGAAGACGGGGAGCTGTTTTTT.

J is TRBJ1-1 and V is TRBV2; 7 nucleotides line up with TRBD1. V trimming: 7 bases; J trimming: 4 bases; junction bases outside the gene matches: 6. This CDR3 region has 13 residues. Per the germline V gene, CDR1 is SNHLY and CDR2 is FYNNEI. CDR3 sequence (DNA): TGTGCCAGCAAGAACAGGGGAGTCACTGAAGCTTTCTTT. Amino acid sequence: CASKNRGVTEAFF. The whole variable domain, filled in from reference TRBV2 and TRBJ1-1, reads EPEVTQTPSHQVTQMGQEVILRCVPISNHLYFYWYRQILGQKVEFLVSFYNNEISEKSEIFDDQFSVERPDGSNFTLKIRSTKLEDSAMYFCASKNRGVTEAFFGQGTRLTVV.

This chain links TRBV6-2 or TRBV6-3 with TRBJ2-5; a possible D gene is TRBD1 (6 bases). Per the germline V gene, CDR1 is MNHEY and CDR2 is SVGEGT. The CDR3 runs to 16 residues. With 4 bases removed from V and 1 base from J, the gap between germline ends came to 16 bases. This CDR3 reads CASSSNLRGSQETQYF. DNA of the CDR3: TGTGCCAGCAGTTCCAATCTCAGGGGATCCCAAGAGACCCAGTACTTC.

This clone has a single count. The chain employs TRBV3-1 (or the pseudogene TRBV3-2) and TRBJ1-5; D ambiguous. V lost 2 bases and J 2 bases, leaving 7 bases between the germline ends. Germline lookup yields CDR1 LGHDT and CDR2 YNNKEL (reference sequence). This CDR3 comprises 14 residues. The CDR3 region is CASSQRGGNQPQHF. CDR3 in DNA: TGTGCCAGCAGCCAACGCGGGGGCAATCAGCCCCAGCATTTT.

This chain joins TRBV7-6 and TRBJ2-5; D is undetermined. The length of the CDR3 is 15 residues. With 1 base removed from V and 0 bases from J, the gap between germline ends came to 9 bases. Germline V lookup: CDR1 SGHVS, CDR2 FNYEAQ. The CDR3 DNA is TGTGCCAGCAGCTTAGGAAACTCGTACCAAGAGACCCAGTACTTC. It specifies CASSLGNSYQETQYF.

The chain links TRBV7-3 to TRBJ2-2, with TRBD1 identical over 8 bases. CDR3 length: 15 residues. V was clipped by 4 bases and J by 5 bases; unmatched bases: 6. Germline CDR1 is SGHTA and CDR2 is FQGTGA. CDR3 sequence reads: CASSSQGGITGELFF. CDR3 coding DNA: TGTGCCAGCAGCTCACAGGGGGGTATAACCGGGGAGCTGTTTTTT.